The 20 T cell receptor beta chains below come from one sample, sequenced in a study of cytomegalovirus exposure and HLA in healthy donors. 13 Jbeta primers and 60 Vbeta primers were used for the PCR. TCRdb's copy holds only in-frame clones and misses some; the assay was immunoSEQ multiplex PCR. The table has approximately 27,000 clones, about two thirds seen once. Sequenced sample: PBMCs. These receptors were taken from a woman in her forties or fifties in good health and CMV-seronegative.

The chain couples TRBV5-1 to TRBJ2-7, with 8 bases identical to TRBD1. The germline V gene has CDR1 SGHRS and CDR2 YFSETQ. CDR3 length: 14 amino acids. V trimming: 4 bases; J trimming: 4 bases; junction bases outside the gene matches: 7. CDR3 sequence reads: CASSLDRVEYEQYF. The DNA for the CDR3 is TGCGCCAGCAGCCTGGACAGGGTAGAGTACGAGCAGTACTTC.

The gene calls are TRBV11-2 and TRBJ2-1; 11 bases match TRBD2. V was pared by 5 bases and J by 2 bases, with 2 bases of the junction left unmatched. The CDR3 loop spans 15 amino acids. Germline V CDR1 and CDR2: SGHAT, FQNNGV. This CDR3 is CASSVAGGAYNEQFF. The CDR3 bases are TGTGCCAGCAGCGTAGCGGGAGGGGCCTACAATGAGCAGTTCTTC.

The rearrangement links TRBV9 to TRBJ2-7, with 13 nucleotides matching TRBD2. The J segment lost 3 bases and the V segment lost 0 bases, leaving 6 bases of the junction unmatched. Germline V gene sequence: CDR1 SGDLS, CDR2 YYNGEE. The CDR3 sequence is 17 residues long. The CDR3 DNA reads as TGTGCCAGCAGCGTAGGAGGGACTAGCGGGAACCTCTACGAGCAGTACTTC. Its protein product is CASSVGGTSGNLYEQYF.

This clone was observed a few times. The chain is built from TRBV6-5 and TRBJ1-2; no clear D. In germline, CDR1 is MNHEY, CDR2 SVGAGI. V lost 5 bases and J lost 1, with 8 bases in between. CDR3 size: 13 residues. The CDR3 DNA follows: TGTGCCAGCAGTGCAACATTTAACTATGGCTACACCTTC. It specifies CASSATFNYGYTF.

The rearrangement uses TRBV9 and TRBJ1-2, with D maybe TRBD1 (6 bases). V was shortened by 1 base and J by 8 bases, with 12 bases between the two germline ends. The CDR3 length is 13 residues. Germline CDR1 SGDLS, CDR2 YYNGEE. The CDR3 here is CASSVSGGFGYTF. CDR3 nucleotides: TGTGCCAGCAGCGTATCTGGGGGCTTCGGCTACACCTTC.

The V call is TRBV6-5, the J call TRBJ1-1, with TRBD1 matching 7 bases. The V gene end was trimmed by 6 bases and the J gene end by 3 bases; junction bases not matched to a gene: 4. The CDR3 sequence is 13 residues long. Germline lookup yields CDR1 MNHEY and CDR2 SVGAGI. The CDR3: CASRRGTDTEAFF. The CDR3 coding sequence is TGTGCCAGCAGACGTGGGACAGACACTGAAGCTTTCTTT.

The rearrangement uses TRBV14 and TRBJ1-2; the D gene is possibly TRBD1 (5 bases). The CDR3 is 14 amino acids. Between the trimmed V and J ends, which lost 4 bases and 2 bases, there was a span of 11 bases. CDR1 and CDR2 (germline): SGHDN, FVKESK. This chain's CDR3 is CASSPPGGNYGYTF. The CDR3 nucleotides read TGTGCCAGCAGCCCCCCCGGGGGGAACTATGGCTACACCTTC. Supplemented by reference TRBV14 and TRBJ1-2, the full variable domain reads EAGVTQFPSHSVIEKGQTVTLRCDPISGHDNLYWYRRVMGKEIKFLLHFVKESKQDESGMPNNRFLAERTGGTYSTLKVQPAELEDSGVYFCASSPPGGNYGYTFGSGTRLTVV.

V usage is TRBV5-1 and J usage is TRBJ1-3; tentative D call: TRBD1 (6 bases). CDR1 is SGHRS and CDR2 is YFSETQ in the germline V gene. The CDR3 runs 16 residues. The ends were cut back, 4 bases at V and 8 bases at J, with 22 bases in the middle. The CDR3 sequence is CASSPRGAPGPHTIYF. The DNA of the CDR3 is TGCGCCAGCAGCCCCCGGGGGGCTCCCGGCCCGCACACCATATATTTT. The full variable domain, its missing parts supplied by reference TRBV5-1 and TRBJ1-3, is KAGVTQTPRYLIKTRGQQVTLSCSPISGHRSVSWYQQTPGQGLQFLFEYFSETQRNKGNFPGRFSGRQFSNSRSEMNVSTLELGDSALYLCASSPRGAPGPHTIYFGEGSWLTVV.

This clone was detected once. The chain combines TRBV5-1 with TRBJ2-5; 8 bases are shared with TRBD2. J gave up 2 bases and V 3 bases, and 3 bases lay outside the gene matches. CDR3 length: 14 amino acids. Germline-derived CDR1 and CDR2 are SGHRS and YFSETQ. The CDR3 DNA reads TGCGCCAGCAGCTCCAAGCGGGGGCAAGAGACCCAGTACTTC. The encoded protein is CASSSKRGQETQYF.

The V and J genes are TRBV6-5 and TRBJ1-4; 10 positions agree with TRBD1. The junction had 5 bases not matched to a gene; V was cut back by 2 bases and J by 8 bases. The germline V gene has CDR1 MNHEY and CDR2 SVGAGI. The CDR3 is 15 residues long. The CDR3 loop reads CASSYAAGQGEKLFF. The CDR3 coding sequence is TGTGCCAGCAGTTACGCGGCGGGACAGGGGGAAAAACTGTTTTTT.

This chain joins TRBV6-6 and TRBJ1-1; possibly TRBD1 for D (5 bases). V was clipped by 2 bases and J by 10 bases, with 8 bases between them. Germline assignment: CDR1 MNHNY and CDR2 SVGAGI (reference sequence). CDR3 size: 11 residues. Here the CDR3 DNA reads TGTGCCAGCAGTTACCAGGGAAGAGCTTTCTTT. Its translation is CASSYQGRAFF.

This clone was observed once. The V call is TRBV18, the J call TRBJ1-5, with D unclear. The CDR3 extends over 13 amino acids. The V end was cut by 5 bases, the J end by 2 bases, with 7 bases between. Germline values: CDR1 KGHSH, CDR2 LQKENI. The CDR3 DNA follows: TGTGCCAGCTCAAACACCCGCAATCAGCCCCAGCATTTT. Its translation: CASSNTRNQPQHF.

The gene calls are TRBV28 and TRBJ1-5; TRBD1 aligns across 10 bases. Per the germline V gene, CDR1 is MDHEN and CDR2 is SYDVKM. V trimming: 7 bases; J trimming: 4 bases; junction bases outside the gene matches: 7. The CDR3 covers 15 residues. CDR3 protein: CASTLTGGKNQPQHF. CDR3 nucleotide sequence: TGTGCCAGCACCTTGACAGGGGGCAAGAATCAGCCCCAGCATTTT.

A remark on this clone: Other nucleotide sequences in the sample specify the same CDR3. The gene calls are TRBV6-5 and TRBJ1-2; D is possibly TRBD1 (6 bases). Per the germline V gene, CDR1 is MNHEY and CDR2 is SVGAGI. The CDR3 runs to 13 residues. The germline V and J ends were trimmed by 2 bases and 8 bases, with 12 bases remaining between them. The DNA of the CDR3 is TGTGCCAGCAGTTACCGACAGGCAGGAGGCTACACCTTC. This gives the protein CASSYRQAGGYTF.

The chain combines TRBV5-1 with TRBJ2-2; D gene ambiguous. V was shortened by 0 bases and J by 2 bases, with 5 bases between the two germline ends. From germline, CDR1 is SGHRS and CDR2 YFSETQ. The CDR3 covers 14 residues. The CDR3 DNA sequence: TGCGCCAGCAGCTTGGGACTTAACACCGGGGAGCTGTTTTTT. Protein sequence: CASSLGLNTGELFF.

V and J are TRBV6-1 and TRBJ2-7; 9 nucleotides align to TRBD2. Germline-derived CDR1 and CDR2 are MNHNS and SASEGT. Trimming at V came to 6 bases and at J to 0 bases, leaving 6 bases not matched to a gene. CDR3 length equals 15 residues. CDR3 coding DNA: TGTGCCAGCAGAGTGACTAGCGGAGTCTCCTACGAGCAGTACTTC. Protein sequence: CASRVTSGVSYEQYF.

The chain employs TRBV6-4 and TRBJ2-2; the D gene is possibly TRBD1 (5 bases). Per the germline V gene, CDR1 is MRHNA and CDR2 is SNTAGT. Between the trimmed V and J ends, which lost 5 bases and 6 bases, there was a span of 10 bases. CDR3 length equals 13 residues. Written as DNA, the CDR3 is TGTGCCAGCAGTCCTCAGGGCGCCGGGGAGCTGTTTTTT. Its protein is CASSPQGAGELFF.

The chain is built from TRBV18 and TRBJ1-6; 9 bases are a match to TRBD1. The V gene's germline CDR1 is KGHSH and CDR2 LQKENI. The V and J ends lost 4 bases and 0 bases, in that order; junction bases with no gene match: 16. The CDR3 totals 21 residues. CDR3 protein: CASSLKNRGLIGSSYNSPLHF. The CDR3 coding sequence is TGTGCCAGCTCACTGAAGAACAGGGGGCTTATTGGGAGCTCCTATAATTCACCCCTCCACTTT.

The V gene is TRBV9, the J gene TRBJ1-1; D call uncertain. This CDR3 has 14 amino acids. Germline loops: CDR1 SGDLS, CDR2 YYNGEE. Trimming cost V 5 bases and J 3 bases, with 14 bases left between them. The CDR3 is CASRALLEDTEAFF. The CDR3 DNA is TGTGCCAGCAGAGCCCTTCTGGAGGACACTGAAGCTTTCTTT.

The rearrangement links TRBV6-4 to TRBJ2-1; D gene ambiguous. Trimming left V 0 bases short and J 9 bases short, with 3 bases between. Per germline, CDR1 MRHNA and CDR2 SNTAGT. The CDR3 spans 11 residues. The CDR3 DNA is TGTGCCAGCAGTGACTCCGGTGAGCAGTTCTTC. It is translated as CASSDSGEQFF.